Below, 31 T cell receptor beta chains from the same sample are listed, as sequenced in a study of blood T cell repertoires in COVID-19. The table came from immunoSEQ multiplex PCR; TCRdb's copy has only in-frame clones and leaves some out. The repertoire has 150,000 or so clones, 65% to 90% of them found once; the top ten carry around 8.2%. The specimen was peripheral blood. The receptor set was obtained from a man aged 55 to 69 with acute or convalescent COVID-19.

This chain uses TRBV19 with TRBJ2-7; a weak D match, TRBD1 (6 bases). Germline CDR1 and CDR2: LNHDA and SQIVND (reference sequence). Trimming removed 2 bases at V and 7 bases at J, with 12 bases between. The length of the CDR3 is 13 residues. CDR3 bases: TGTGCCAGTAGTATAAGAGACAGGAGGGAGCAGTACTTC. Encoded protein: CASSIRDRREQYF. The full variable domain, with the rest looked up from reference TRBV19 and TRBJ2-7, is DGGITQSPKYLFRKEGQNVTLSCEQNLNHDAMYWYRQDPGQGLRLIYYSQIVNDFQKGDIAEGYSVSREKKESFPLTVTSAQKNPTAFYLCASSIRDRREQYFGPGTRLTVT.

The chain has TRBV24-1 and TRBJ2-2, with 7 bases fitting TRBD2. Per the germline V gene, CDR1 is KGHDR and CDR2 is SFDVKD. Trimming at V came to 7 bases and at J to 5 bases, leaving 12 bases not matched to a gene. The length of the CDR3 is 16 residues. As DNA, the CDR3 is TGTGCCACCAGGGCCGGGGCGGGAGTGCGAACCGGGGAGCTGTTTTTT. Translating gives CATRAGAGVRTGELFF.

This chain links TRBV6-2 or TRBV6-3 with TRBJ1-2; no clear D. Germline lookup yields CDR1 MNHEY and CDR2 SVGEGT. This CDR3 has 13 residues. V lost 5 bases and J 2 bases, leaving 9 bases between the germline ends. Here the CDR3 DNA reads TGTGCCAGCAGTATTCTCCTAAACTATGGCTACACCTTC. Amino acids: CASSILLNYGYTF.

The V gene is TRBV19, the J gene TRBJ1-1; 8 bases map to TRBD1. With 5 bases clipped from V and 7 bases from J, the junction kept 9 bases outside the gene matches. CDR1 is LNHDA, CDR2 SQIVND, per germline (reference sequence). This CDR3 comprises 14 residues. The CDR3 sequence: CASSPLTGANEAFF. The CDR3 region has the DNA TGTGCCAGTAGTCCATTGACAGGGGCGAATGAAGCTTTCTTT.

This CDR3 is CASRGRSPRAEAFF. The CDR3 DNA follows: TGTGCCAGCAGGGGGAGGAGCCCGCGGGCTGAAGCTTTCTTT. The chain combines TRBV2 with TRBJ1-1; D is uncertain. The CDR3 contains 14 residues. V shed 6 bases and J shed 6 bases, with 17 bases lying between them. Germline V CDR1 and CDR2: SNHLY, FYNNEI.

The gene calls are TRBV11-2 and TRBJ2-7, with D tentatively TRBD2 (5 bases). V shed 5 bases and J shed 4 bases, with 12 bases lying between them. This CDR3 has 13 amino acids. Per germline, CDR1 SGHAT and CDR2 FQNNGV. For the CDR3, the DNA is TGTGCCAGCAGCGTTGGACTGACGTACGAGCAGTACTTC. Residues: CASSVGLTYEQYF.

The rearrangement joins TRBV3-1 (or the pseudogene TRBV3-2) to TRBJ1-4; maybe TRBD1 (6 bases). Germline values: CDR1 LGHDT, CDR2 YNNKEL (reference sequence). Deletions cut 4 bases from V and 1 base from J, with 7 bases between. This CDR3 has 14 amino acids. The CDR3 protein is CASSRRGTNEKLFF. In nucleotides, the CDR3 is TGTGCCAGCAGCCGCAGGGGAACTAATGAAAAACTGTTTTTT.

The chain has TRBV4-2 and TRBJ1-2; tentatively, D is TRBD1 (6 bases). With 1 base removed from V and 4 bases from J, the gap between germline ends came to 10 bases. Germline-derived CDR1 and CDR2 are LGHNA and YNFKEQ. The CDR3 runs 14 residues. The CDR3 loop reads CASSQATGLYGYTF. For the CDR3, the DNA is TGTGCCAGCAGCCAAGCAACAGGGCTCTATGGCTACACCTTC.

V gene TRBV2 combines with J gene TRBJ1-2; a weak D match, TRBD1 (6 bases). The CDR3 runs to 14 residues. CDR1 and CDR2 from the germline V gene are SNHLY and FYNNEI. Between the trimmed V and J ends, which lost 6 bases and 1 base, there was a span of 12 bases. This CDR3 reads CASRSGTNNYGYTF. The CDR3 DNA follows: TGTGCCAGCAGGTCCGGGACAAATAACTATGGCTACACCTTC.

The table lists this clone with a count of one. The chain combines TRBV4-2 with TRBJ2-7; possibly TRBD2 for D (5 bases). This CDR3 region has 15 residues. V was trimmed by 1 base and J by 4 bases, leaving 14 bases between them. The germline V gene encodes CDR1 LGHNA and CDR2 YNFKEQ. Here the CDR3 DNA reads TGTGCCAGCAGCCAAGCGTCGGAAGCGGCATACGAGCAGTACTTC. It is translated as CASSQASEAAYEQYF.

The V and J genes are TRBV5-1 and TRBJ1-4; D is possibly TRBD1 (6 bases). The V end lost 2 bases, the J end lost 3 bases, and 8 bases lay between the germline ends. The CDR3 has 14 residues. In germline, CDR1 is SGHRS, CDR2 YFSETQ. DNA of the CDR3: TGCGCCAGCAGCTTAACAGGGTCTAATGAAAAACTGTTTTTT. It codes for CASSLTGSNEKLFF.

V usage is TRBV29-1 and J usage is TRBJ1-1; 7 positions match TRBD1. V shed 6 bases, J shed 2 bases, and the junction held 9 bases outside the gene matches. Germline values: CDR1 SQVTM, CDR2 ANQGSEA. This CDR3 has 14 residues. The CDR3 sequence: CSVAFSGGNTEAFF. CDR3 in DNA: TGCAGCGTGGCTTTCTCAGGGGGAAACACTGAAGCTTTCTTT.

In nucleotides, the CDR3 is TGTGCCAGCAGCCAGACAGGGGGGGATGAAAAACTGTTTTTT. Translation gives CASSQTGGDEKLFF. The gene calls are TRBV5-6 and TRBJ1-4; 9 bases match TRBD1. The V and J ends lost 4 bases and 6 bases, in that order; junction bases with no gene match: 4. Germline V CDR1 and CDR2: SGHDT, YYEEEE. The CDR3 runs 14 residues.

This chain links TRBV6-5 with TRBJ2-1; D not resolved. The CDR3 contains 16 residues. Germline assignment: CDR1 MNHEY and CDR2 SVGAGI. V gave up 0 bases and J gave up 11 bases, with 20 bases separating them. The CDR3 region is CASSYSRGGTAMKQFF. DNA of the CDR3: TGTGCCAGCAGTTACTCGAGAGGCGGCACTGCAATGAAGCAGTTCTTC.

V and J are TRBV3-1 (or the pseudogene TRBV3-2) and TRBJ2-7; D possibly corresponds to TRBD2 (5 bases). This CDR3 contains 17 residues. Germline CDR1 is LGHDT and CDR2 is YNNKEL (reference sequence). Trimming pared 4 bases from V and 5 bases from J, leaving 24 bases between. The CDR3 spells CASSPYFSGGDGDEQYF. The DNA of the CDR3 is TGTGCCAGCAGCCCGTATTTTTCCGGAGGCGACGGGGACGAGCAGTACTTC.

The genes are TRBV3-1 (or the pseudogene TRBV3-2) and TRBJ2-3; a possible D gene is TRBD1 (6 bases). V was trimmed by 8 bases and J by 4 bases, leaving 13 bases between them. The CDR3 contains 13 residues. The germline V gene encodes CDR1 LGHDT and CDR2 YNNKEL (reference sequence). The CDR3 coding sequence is TGTGCCAGCGGGGGCAGGGCCCCAGATACGCAGTATTTT. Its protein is CASGGRAPDTQYF.

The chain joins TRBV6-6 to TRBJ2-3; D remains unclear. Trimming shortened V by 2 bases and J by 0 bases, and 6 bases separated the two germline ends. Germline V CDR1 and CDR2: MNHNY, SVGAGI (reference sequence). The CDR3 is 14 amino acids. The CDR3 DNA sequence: TGTGCCAGCAGTTACCAGTCTAGCACAGATACGCAGTATTTT. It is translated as CASSYQSSTDTQYF.

The CDR3 nucleotides read TGTGCCACCAGCAGAGATATTATAGACAGCTCTGGCTACACCTTC. Its translation: CATSRDIIDSSGYTF. The rearrangement links TRBV15 to TRBJ1-2; D perhaps matches TRBD1 (5 bases). The CDR3 runs to 15 residues. The germline gives CDR1 LNHNV, CDR2 YYDKDF (reference sequence). The V and J ends lost 0 bases and 7 bases respectively, with 15 bases between them.

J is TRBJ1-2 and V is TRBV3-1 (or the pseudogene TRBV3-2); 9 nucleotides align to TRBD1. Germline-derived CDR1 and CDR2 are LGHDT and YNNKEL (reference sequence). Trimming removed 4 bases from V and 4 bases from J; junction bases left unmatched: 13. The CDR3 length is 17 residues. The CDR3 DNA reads TGTGCCAGCAGCCTCCCGCCCCGACAGGGGGTATTCTATGGCTACACCTTC. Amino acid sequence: CASSLPPRQGVFYGYTF.

In DNA form, the CDR3 reads TGTGCCAGCAGCATCCTATTTAGCAATCAGCCCCAGCATTTT. Its translation is CASSILFSNQPQHF. The V and J genes are TRBV2 and TRBJ1-5; D ambiguous. There are 14 residues in the CDR3. Germline V gene sequence: CDR1 SNHLY, CDR2 FYNNEI. V was shortened by 6 bases and J by 0 bases, with 9 bases between the two germline ends.

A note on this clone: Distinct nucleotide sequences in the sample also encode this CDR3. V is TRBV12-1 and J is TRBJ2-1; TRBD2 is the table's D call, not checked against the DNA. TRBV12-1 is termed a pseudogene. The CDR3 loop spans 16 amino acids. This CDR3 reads CASSFPSGRVKDEQFF. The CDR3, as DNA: TGTGCCAGCAGCTTTCCGAGTGGGAGGGTAAAGGATGAGCAGTTCTTC.

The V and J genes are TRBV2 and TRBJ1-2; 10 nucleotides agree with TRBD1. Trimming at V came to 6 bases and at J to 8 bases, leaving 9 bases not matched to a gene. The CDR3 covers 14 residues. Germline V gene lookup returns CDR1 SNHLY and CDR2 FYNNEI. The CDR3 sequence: CASRSGTGAGGYTF. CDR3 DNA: TGTGCCAGCAGGTCCGGGACAGGGGCTGGAGGCTACACCTTC.

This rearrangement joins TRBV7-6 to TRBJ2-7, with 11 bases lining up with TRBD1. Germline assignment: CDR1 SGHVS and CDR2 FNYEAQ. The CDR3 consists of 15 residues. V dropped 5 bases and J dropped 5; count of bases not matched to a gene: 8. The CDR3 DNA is TGTGCCAGCAGCCCCTGGGGGACAGGGGGGAACGAGCAGTACTTC. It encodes CASSPWGTGGNEQYF.

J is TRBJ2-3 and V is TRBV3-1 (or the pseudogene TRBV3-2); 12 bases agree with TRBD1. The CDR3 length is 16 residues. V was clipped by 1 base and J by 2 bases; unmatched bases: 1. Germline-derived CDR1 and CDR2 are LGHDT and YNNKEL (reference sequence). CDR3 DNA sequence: TGTGCCAGCAGCCAAGGGGGACAGGGGGCCACAGATACGCAGTATTTT. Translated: CASSQGGQGATDTQYF.

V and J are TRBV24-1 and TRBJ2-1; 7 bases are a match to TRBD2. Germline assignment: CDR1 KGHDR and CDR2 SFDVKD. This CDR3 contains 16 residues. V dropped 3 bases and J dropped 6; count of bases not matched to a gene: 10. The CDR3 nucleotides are TGTGCCACCAGTGATCATACTAGTGGGAGGGCCAATGAGCAGTTCTTC. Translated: CATSDHTSGRANEQFF.

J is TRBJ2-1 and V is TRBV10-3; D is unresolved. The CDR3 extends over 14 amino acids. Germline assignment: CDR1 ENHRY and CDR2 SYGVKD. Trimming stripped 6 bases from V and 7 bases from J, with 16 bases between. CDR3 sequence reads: CAISPESRVNEQFF. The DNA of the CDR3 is TGTGCCATCAGCCCTGAATCCCGGGTGAATGAGCAGTTCTTC.

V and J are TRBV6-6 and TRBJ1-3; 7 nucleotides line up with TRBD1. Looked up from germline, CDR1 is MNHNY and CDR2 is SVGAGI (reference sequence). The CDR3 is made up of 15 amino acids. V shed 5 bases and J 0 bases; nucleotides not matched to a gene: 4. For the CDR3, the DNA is TGTGCCAGCAGTCGGGGACAGCACTCTGGAAACACCATATATTTT. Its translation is CASSRGQHSGNTIYF.

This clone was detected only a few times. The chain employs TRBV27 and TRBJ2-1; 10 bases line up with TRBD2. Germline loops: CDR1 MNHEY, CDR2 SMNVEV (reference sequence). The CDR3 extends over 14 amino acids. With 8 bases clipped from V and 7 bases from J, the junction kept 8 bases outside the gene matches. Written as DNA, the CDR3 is TGTGCCAGCGCGAATAGCGGGAGGACAAATGAGCAGTTCTTC. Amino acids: CASANSGRTNEQFF.

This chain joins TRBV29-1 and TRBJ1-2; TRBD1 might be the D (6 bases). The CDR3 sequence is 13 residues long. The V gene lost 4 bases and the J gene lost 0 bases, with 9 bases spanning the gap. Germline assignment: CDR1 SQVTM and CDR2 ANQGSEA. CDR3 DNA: TGCAGCGTTGTGAGGGGGTCTAACTATGGCTACACCTTC. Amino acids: CSVVRGSNYGYTF.

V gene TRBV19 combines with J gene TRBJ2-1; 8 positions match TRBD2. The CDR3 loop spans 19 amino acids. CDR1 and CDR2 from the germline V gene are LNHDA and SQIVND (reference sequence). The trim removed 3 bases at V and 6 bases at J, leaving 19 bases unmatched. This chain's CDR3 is CASSIVHRAGVFVGNEQFF. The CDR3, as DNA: TGTGCCAGTAGTATTGTGCATCGAGCGGGAGTTTTCGTCGGCAATGAGCAGTTCTTC.

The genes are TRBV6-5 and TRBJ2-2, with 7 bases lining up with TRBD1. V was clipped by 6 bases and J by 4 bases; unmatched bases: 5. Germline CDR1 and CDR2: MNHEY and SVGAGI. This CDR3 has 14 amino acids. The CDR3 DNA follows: TGTGCCAGCAGGCACTACAGGGGCACCGGGGAGCTGTTTTTT. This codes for CASRHYRGTGELFF.